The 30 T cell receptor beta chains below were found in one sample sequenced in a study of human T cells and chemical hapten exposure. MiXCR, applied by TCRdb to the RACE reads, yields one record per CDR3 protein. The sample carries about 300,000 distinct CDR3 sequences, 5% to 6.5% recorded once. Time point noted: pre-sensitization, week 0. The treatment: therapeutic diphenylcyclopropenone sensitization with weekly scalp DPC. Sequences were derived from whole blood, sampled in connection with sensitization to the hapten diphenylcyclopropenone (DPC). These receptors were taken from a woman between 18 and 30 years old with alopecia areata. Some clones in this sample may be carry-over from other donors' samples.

The chain's CDR3 is CASSFLTKQYF. DNA of the CDR3: TGTGCCAGCAGTTTCCTGACAAAGCAGTACTTC. The chain has TRBV12-3 or TRBV12-4 and TRBJ2-7; no firm D call. Trimming stripped 3 bases from V and 8 bases from J, with 8 bases between. The CDR3 spans 11 residues.

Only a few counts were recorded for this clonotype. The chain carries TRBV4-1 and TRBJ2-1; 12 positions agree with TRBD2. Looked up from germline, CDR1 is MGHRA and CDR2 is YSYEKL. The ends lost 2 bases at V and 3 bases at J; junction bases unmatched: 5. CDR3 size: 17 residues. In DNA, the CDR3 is TGCGCCAGCAGCCAATCTAGCGGGGGGGCCTTCTACAATGAGCAGTTCTTC. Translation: CASSQSSGGAFYNEQFF.

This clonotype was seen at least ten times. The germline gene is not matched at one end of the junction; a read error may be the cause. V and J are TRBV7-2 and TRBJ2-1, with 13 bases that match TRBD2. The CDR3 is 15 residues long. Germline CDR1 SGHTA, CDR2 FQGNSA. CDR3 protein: CASSLGLAGYNEQFF. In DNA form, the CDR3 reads TGCGCCAGCAGCTTGGGACTAGCGGGATACAATGAGCAGTTCTTC.

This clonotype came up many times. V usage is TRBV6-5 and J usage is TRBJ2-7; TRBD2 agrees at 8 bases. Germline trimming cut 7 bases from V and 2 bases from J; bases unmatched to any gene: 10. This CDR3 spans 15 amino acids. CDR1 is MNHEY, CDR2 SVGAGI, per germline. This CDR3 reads CASTDDQAGAYEQYF. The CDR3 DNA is TGTGCCAGCACTGACGACCAAGCGGGGGCCTACGAGCAGTACTTC.

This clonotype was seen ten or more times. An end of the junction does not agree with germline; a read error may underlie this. CDR3 sequence (DNA): TGTGCCAGCAGGGATCCAGGGGTTGGGACCAACGTCCTGACTTTC. It translates to CASRDPGVGTNVLTF. J is TRBJ2-6 and V is TRBV6-2 or TRBV6-3, with a weak D call TRBD1 (6 bases). CDR1 is MNHEY and CDR2 is SVGEGT in the germline V gene. CDR3 length equals 15 residues.

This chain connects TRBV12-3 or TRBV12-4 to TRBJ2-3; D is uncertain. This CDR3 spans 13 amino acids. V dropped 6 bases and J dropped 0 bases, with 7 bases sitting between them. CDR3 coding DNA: TGTGCCAGCAGCATAGCTAGCACAGATACGCAGTATTTT. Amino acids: CASSIASTDTQYF.

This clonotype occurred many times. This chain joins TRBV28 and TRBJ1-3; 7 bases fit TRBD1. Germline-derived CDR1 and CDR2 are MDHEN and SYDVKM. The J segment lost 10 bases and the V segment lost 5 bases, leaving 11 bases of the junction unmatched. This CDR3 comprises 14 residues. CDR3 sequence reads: CASSELTGLLTIYF. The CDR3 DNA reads TGTGCCAGCAGTGAATTGACAGGGCTCTTAACCATATATTTT.

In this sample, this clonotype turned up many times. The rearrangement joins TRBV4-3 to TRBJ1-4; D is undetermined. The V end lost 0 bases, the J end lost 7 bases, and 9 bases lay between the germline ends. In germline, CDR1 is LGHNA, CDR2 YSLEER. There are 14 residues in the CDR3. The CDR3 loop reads CASSQDPTSEKLFF. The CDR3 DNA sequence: TGCGCCAGCAGCCAAGACCCGACCAGTGAAAAACTGTTTTTT.

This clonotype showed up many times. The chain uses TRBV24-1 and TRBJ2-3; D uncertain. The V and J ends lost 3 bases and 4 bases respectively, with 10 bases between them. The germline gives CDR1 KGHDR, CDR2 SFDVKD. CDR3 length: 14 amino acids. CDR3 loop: CATSDPSRADTQYF. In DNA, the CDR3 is TGTGCCACCAGTGATCCTTCCCGGGCAGATACGCAGTATTTT.

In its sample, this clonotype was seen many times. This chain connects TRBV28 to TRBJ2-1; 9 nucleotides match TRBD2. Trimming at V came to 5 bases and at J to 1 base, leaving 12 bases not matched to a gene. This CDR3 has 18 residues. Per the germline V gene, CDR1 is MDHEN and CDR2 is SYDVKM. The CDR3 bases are TGTGCCAGCAGTATGGAATTAGCGGGGGCGCCTTCCTACAATGAGCAGTTCTTC. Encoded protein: CASSMELAGAPSYNEQFF. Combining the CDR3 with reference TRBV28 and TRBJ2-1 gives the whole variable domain DVKVTQSSRYLVKRTGEKVFLECVQDMDHENMFWYRQDPGLGLRLIYFSYDVKMKEKGDIPEGYSVSREKKERFSLILESASTNQTSMYLCASSMELAGAPSYNEQFFGPGTRLTVL.

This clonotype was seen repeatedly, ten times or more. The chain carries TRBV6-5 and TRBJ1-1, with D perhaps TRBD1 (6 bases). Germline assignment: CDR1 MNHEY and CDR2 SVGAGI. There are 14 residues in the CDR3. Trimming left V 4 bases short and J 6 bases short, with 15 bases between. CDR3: CASSSGQYQSEAFF. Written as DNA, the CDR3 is TGTGCCAGCAGTTCCGGACAGTACCAGTCTGAAGCTTTCTTT.

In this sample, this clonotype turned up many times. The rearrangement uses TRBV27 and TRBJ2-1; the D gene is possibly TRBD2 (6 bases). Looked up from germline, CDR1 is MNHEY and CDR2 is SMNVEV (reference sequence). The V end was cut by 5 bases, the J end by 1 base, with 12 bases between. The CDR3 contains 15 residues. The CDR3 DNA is TGTGCCAGCAGTCGGAGGGACGGATCCTACAATGAGCAGTTCTTC. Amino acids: CASSRRDGSYNEQFF.

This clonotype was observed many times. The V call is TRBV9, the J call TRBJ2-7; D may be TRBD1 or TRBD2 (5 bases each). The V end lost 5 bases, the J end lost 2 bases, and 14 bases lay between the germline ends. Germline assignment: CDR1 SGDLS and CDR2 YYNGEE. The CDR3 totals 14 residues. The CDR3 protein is CASSTGTTTYEQYF. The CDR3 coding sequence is TGTGCCAGCAGTACCGGGACGACGACCTACGAGCAGTACTTC.

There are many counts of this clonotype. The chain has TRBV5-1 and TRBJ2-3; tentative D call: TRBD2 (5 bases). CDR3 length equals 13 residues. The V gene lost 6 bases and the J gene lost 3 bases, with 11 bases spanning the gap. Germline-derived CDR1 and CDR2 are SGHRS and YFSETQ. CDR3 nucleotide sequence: TGCGCCAGCACGCGGGCAGGAACAGATACGCAGTATTTT. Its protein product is CASTRAGTDTQYF. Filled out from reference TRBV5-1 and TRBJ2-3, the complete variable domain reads KAGVTQTPRYLIKTRGQQVTLSCSPISGHRSVSWYQQTPGQGLQFLFEYFSETQRNKGNFPGRFSGRQFSNSRSEMNVSTLELGDSALYLCASTRAGTDTQYFGPGTRLTVL.

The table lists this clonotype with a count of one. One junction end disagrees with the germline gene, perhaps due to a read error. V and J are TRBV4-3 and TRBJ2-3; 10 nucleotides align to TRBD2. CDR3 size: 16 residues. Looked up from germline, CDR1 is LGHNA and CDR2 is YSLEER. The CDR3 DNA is TGCACCAGCAGCCAAGCAGCGGGGGGGCCGGCAGATACGCAGTATTTT. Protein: CTSSQAAGGPADTQYF.

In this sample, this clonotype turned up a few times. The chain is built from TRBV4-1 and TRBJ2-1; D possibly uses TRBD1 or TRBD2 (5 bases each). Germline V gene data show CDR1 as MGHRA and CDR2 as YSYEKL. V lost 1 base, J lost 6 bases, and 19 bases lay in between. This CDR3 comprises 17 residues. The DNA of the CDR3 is TGCGCCAGCAGCCAAGGGCTGAAGGGACCCCTTCGCAATGAGCAGTTCTTC. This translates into CASSQGLKGPLRNEQFF.

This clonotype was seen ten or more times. The DNA of the CDR3 is TGTGCCAGCAGCATGGACCGCACAGATACGCAGTATTTT. The encoded protein is CASSMDRTDTQYF. The chain carries TRBV9 and TRBJ2-3; D is uncertain. V lost 4 bases and J lost 1, with 7 bases in between. The CDR3 consists of 13 residues. From germline, CDR1 is SGDLS and CDR2 YYNGEE.

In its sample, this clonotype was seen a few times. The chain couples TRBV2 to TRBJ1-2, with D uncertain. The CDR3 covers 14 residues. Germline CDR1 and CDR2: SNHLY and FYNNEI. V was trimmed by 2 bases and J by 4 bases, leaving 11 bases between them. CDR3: CASSESSNTYGYTF. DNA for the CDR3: TGTGCCAGCAGTGAAAGCTCGAACACCTATGGCTACACCTTC.

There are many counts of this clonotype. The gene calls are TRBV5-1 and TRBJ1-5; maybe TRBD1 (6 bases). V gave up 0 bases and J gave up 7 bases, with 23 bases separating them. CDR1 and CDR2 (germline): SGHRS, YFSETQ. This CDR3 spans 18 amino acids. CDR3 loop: CASSLGPRERGSDQPQHF. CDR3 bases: TGCGCCAGCAGCTTGGGGCCCAGGGAAAGGGGGAGTGACCAGCCCCAGCATTTT.

The CDR3 nucleotides read TGTGCCAGCAGCTTGTTCGGGACAGACCCCAATCAGCCCCAGCATTTT. It yields the protein CASSLFGTDPNQPQHF. V is TRBV5-5 and J is TRBJ1-5, with 7 nucleotides matching TRBD1. Germline lookup yields CDR1 SGHKS and CDR2 YYEKEE (reference sequence). The length of the CDR3 is 16 residues. Losses at the gene ends were 1 base for V and 3 bases for J; bases not matched to a gene: 7.

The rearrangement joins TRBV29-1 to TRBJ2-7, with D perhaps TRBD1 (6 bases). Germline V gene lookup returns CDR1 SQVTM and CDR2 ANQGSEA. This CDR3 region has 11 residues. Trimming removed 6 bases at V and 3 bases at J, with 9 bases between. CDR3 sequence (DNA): TGCAGCGTCGGACAGAGCTACGAGCAGTACTTC. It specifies CSVGQSYEQYF.

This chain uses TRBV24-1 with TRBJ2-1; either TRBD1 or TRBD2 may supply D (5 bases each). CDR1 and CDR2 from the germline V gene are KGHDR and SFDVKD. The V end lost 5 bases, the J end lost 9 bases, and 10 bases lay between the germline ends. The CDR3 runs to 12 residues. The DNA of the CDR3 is TGTGCCACCAGTGCCGCAGGGAGTGAGCAGTTCTTC. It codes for CATSAAGSEQFF.

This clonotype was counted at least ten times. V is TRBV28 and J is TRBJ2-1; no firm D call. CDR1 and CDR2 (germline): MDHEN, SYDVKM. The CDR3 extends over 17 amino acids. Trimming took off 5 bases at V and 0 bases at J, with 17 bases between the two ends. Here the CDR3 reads CASSPNTWLSSYNEQFF. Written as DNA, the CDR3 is TGTGCCAGCAGTCCTAACACGTGGCTGAGCTCCTACAATGAGCAGTTCTTC.

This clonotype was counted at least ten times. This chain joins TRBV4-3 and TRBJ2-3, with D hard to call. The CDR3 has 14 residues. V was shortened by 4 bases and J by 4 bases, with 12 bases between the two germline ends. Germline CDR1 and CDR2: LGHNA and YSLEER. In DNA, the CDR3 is TGCGCCAGCAGCCGCGCAAACCCTGCAGATACGCAGTATTTT. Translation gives CASSRANPADTQYF.

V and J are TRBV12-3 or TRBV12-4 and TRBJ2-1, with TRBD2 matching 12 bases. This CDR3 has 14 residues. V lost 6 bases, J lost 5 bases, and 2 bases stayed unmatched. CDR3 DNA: TGTGCCAGCAGACTAGCGGGGGGTCACAATGAGCAGTTCTTC. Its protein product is CASRLAGGHNEQFF.

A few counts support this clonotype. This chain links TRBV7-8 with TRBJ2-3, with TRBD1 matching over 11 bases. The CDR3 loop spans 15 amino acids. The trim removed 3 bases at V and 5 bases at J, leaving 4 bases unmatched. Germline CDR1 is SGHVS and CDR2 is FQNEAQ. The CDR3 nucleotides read TGTGCCAGCAGCTTTGGACAGGGGGCTAAAGATACGCAGTATTTT. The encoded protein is CASSFGQGAKDTQYF.

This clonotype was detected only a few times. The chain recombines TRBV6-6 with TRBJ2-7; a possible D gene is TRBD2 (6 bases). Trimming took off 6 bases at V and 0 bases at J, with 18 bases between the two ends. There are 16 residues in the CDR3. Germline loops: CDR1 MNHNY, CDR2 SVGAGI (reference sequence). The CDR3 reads CASSLVGGTISYEQYF. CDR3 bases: TGTGCCAGCAGCTTGGTCGGCGGGACCATCTCCTACGAGCAGTACTTC.

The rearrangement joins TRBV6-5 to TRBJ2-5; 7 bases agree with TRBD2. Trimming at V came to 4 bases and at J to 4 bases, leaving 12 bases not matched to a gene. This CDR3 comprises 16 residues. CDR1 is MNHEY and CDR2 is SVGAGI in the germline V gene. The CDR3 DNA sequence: TGTGCCAGCAGTTCCGGGCTAGCGGTTGTGGGAGAGACCCAGTACTTC. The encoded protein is CASSSGLAVVGETQYF.

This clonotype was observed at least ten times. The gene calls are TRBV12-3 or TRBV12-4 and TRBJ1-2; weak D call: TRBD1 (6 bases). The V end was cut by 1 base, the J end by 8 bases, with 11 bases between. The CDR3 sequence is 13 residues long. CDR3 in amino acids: CASSLGQVGGYTF. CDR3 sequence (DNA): TGTGCCAGCAGTTTAGGACAGGTCGGGGGCTACACCTTC.

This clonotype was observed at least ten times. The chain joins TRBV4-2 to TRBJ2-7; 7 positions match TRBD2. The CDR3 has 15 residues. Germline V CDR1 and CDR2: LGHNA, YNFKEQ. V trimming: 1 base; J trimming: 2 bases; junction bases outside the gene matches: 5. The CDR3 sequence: CASSQVLAGAYEQYF. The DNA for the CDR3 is TGTGCCAGCAGCCAAGTTTTGGCGGGGGCCTACGAGCAGTACTTC.